A selection of T cell receptor beta chains follows, all from one sample in a study of control samples from healthy donors and cancer patients. Sequencing was performed with immunoSEQ multiplex PCR; in TCRdb, only in-frame clones are kept and a portion is missing. The sample has some 100,000 clones, 79% seen once. The sequenced material came from blood. These receptors originate from a woman aged 30 to 39 in good health. The conserved cysteine and the conserved F or W are not part of the CDR3 here.

v_call	cdr3_length	j_call	cdr3_aa
TRBV29-1	9	TRBJ2-7	SVEEGYEQY
TRBV5-8	16	TRBJ2-3	ASSLVVLAGVITDTQY
TRBV2	11	TRBJ1-6	ASGQRGDSPLH
TRBV10-3	12	TRBJ1-1	AIRGPAGGTEAF
TRBV10-3	11	TRBJ2-5	AIRGGPGETQY
TRBV20-1	9	TRBJ1-2	SARAGEGYT
TRBV19	14	TRBJ1-4	ASSGSDSATNEKLF
TRBV10-2	13	TRBJ1-5	ASSESSALNQPQH
TRBV5-6	15	TRBJ1-5	ASSLLSGGYSNQPQH
TRBV19	15	TRBJ2-2	ASSTGQGALNTGELF
TRBV19	15	TRBJ2-6	ASSARDGVPGANVLT
TRBV7-3	13	TRBJ1-1	ASSLTYSVNTEAF
TRBV30	9	TRBJ1-1	AGQANTEAF
TRBV7-2	11	TRBJ2-1	ASSLGPLNEQF
TRBV6-6	12	TRBJ1-1	ASLRPGGDTEAF
TRBV29-1	12	TRBJ1-2	SVIDRATNYGYT
TRBV9	12	TRBJ2-3	ASSVSPSTDTQY
TRBV5-1	13	TRBJ1-1	ASSSGQVPGGEAF
TRBV6-2/TRBV6-3	18	TRBJ1-5	ASSYSRGQGEGYSNQPQH
TRBV6-5	11	TRBJ2-1	ASKGLGPNEQF
TRBV7-2	13	TRBJ1-5	ASSLGPGQNQPQH
TRBV7-2	12	TRBJ2-1	ASSLLRGGNEQF
TRBV19	12	TRBJ2-7	ASSISDSTHEQY
TRBV9	13	TRBJ1-3	ASSDQDRGGNTIY
TRBV30	10	TRBJ1-6	AWSDRDSPLH
TRBV5-8	12	TRBJ1-5	ASLWDSSNQPQH
TRBV19	12	TRBJ1-5	ASNHRGFNQPQH
TRBV7-9	14	TRBJ2-6	ASTQAFRSGANVLT
TRBV14	12	TRBJ2-5	ASSQSGTLATQY
TRBV4-2	12	TRBJ1-6	ASSPRAADSPLH
TRBV7-2	14	TRBJ1-6	ASSFRVSGNNSPLH
TRBV6-5	13	TRBJ2-2	ASSYGQGSTGELF
TRBV7-6	13	TRBJ2-2	ASSLQGGYTGELF
TRBV6-2/TRBV6-3	14	TRBJ1-5	ASSYISQGPGQPQH
TRBV14	14	TRBJ1-2	ASSQGGQDYPSGYT
TRBV7-2	11	TRBJ1-2	ASSPRVAGGYT
TRBV7-9	14	TRBJ2-1	ASSLGVAGTYNEQF
TRBV2	9	TRBJ2-7	ASSEDRGVC
TRBV19	15	TRBJ1-1	ASSRRSPWGMNTEAF
TRBV19	14	TRBJ2-2	ASSNAAGWNTGELF
TRBV30	11	TRBJ1-5	AGGTGSNQPQH
TRBV2	12	TRBJ2-5	ASSPPASIETQY
TRBV7-2	13	TRBJ2-1	ASSLSGGAFNEQF
TRBV4-1	15	TRBJ2-5	ASSQDTGLAFGETQY
TRBV11-3	11	TRBJ2-7	ASSFSDSYEQY
TRBV6-4	12	TRBJ1-1	ASIGTGKGTEAF
TRBV5-6	13	TRBJ1-2	ASSYRQGASYGYT
TRBV6-5	13	TRBJ1-1	ASSYSRGMNTEAF
TRBV5-4	14	TRBJ1-6	ASSLAGRNGDSPLH
TRBV5-4	14	TRBJ2-3	ASSLGAEKFTDTQY
TRBV12-5	12	TRBJ1-2	ASGLVEDGVGYT
TRBV6-6	12	TRBJ1-6	ASRTGGSSSPLH
TRBV25-1	9	TRBJ2-7	ASSEYGRQL